This T cell receptor (beta chain) was sequenced during a study of T cells in localized non-small cell lung cancer. Study-wide results and caveats: A median of about 60 of the top 100 tumor clones appeared in adjacent lung, which was paired and uninvolved. Elevated circulating T cell density in blood was associated with longer overall survival. Uninvolved adjacent lung had more T cell clonality than any other tissue, topping tumor.

CDR1 and CDR2 from the germline V gene are SGHNT and YYREEE (reference sequence). Germline trimming cut 2 bases from V and 3 bases from J; bases unmatched to any gene: 2. The CDR3 has 14 residues. As regards this clone: The antigen remains undetermined.

The repertoire was sequenced with immunoSEQ multiplex PCR; TCRdb's copy has only in-frame clones and lacks some. The sample lists around 19,000 clones, more than 70% seen once, with about 32% in the top ten. The origin of this receptor is a male donor aged 60 or over with stage III lung adenocarcinoma. This chain connects TRBV5-4 to TRBJ1-2, with 9 bases matching TRBD1. Sequencing was performed on peripheral blood, taken before any cancer treatment. The CDR3 sequence is CASSLGTGYYGYTF. The CDR3 region has the DNA TGTGCCAGCAGCTTAGGGACAGGGTACTATGGCTACACCTTC.